One sample yielded the 19 T cell receptor beta chains listed below, sequenced in a study of control samples from healthy donors and cancer patients. The method was immunoSEQ multiplex PCR; TCRdb's version includes in-frame clones alone and lacks a portion of them. The sample has over 150,000 clones; approximately 92% are singletons. Sequences were obtained from blood. The receptors originated from a man between 18 and 35 years old in good health.

The CDR3 region is CASSEGLGQGVNEQYF. CDR3 nucleotides: TGTGCCAGCAGTGAAGGTTTGGGACAGGGTGTCAACGAGCAGTACTTC. V usage is TRBV6-1 and J usage is TRBJ2-7; 9 nucleotides align to TRBD1. Germline V gene lookup returns CDR1 MNHNS and CDR2 SASEGT. The CDR3 length is 16 residues. V lost 1 base, J lost 5 bases, and 9 bases stayed unmatched.

The rearrangement joins TRBV28 to TRBJ2-4, with D uncertain. Germline CDR1 reads MDHEN; CDR2 reads SYDVKM. V dropped 5 bases and J dropped 0 bases, with 17 bases sitting between them. The CDR3 consists of 17 residues. As DNA, the CDR3 is TGTGCCAGCAGTCACTACGCCACAGCTCTAGCCAAAAACATTCAGTACTTC. This encodes CASSHYATALAKNIQYF.

This clone was recorded only once. The chain links TRBV27 to TRBJ2-1; a possible D gene is TRBD2 (6 bases). Trimming stripped 3 bases from V and 4 bases from J, with 10 bases between. CDR1 MNHEY and CDR2 SMNVEV come from the germline V gene (reference sequence). This CDR3 contains 14 residues. The CDR3 reads CASSFGAGYNEQFF. As DNA, the CDR3 is TGTGCCAGCAGTTTTGGGGCGGGGTACAATGAGCAGTTCTTC.

In this sample, this clone turned up once. The V call is TRBV30, the J call TRBJ2-7, with D unresolved. This CDR3 has 10 amino acids. Germline assignment: CDR1 GTSNPN and CDR2 SVGIG (reference sequence). V was cut by 3 bases and J by 3 bases, with 3 bases left in between. CDR3 loop: CAWSDYEQYF. In DNA, the CDR3 is TGTGCCTGGAGCGACTACGAGCAGTACTTC.

The chain carries TRBV29-1 and TRBJ2-7; 7 positions agree with TRBD2. This CDR3 is built from 16 residues. The J segment lost 5 bases and the V segment lost 2 bases, leaving 15 bases of the junction unmatched. Germline CDR1 reads SQVTM; CDR2 reads ANQGSEA. CDR3 sequence: CSVELAGREEIHEQYF. CDR3 DNA sequence: TGCAGCGTTGAATTGGCGGGACGGGAGGAGATCCACGAGCAGTACTTC.

The chain uses TRBV6-5 and TRBJ1-1; no clear D. The germline V gene has CDR1 MNHEY and CDR2 SVGAGI. Trimming removed 0 bases from V and 4 bases from J, with 12 bases in between. The CDR3 is 15 residues long. CDR3 in amino acids: CASSYSLPGVTEAFF. CDR3 DNA sequence: TGTGCCAGCAGTTACTCGTTACCGGGTGTCACTGAAGCTTTCTTT.

The V and J genes are TRBV24-1 and TRBJ2-7, with a tentative D call TRBD1 (6 bases). Trimming left V 9 bases short and J 2 bases short, with 16 bases between. The CDR3 totals 14 residues. CDR1 is KGHDR, CDR2 SFDVKD, per germline. The DNA of the CDR3 is TGTGCCACCGTTCCCGGGACATCAACCTACGAGCAGTACTTC. Protein product: CATVPGTSTYEQYF.

As regards this clone: Additional DNA sequences in this sample encode the identical CDR3. The chain has TRBV4-2 and TRBJ2-3, with D unclear. The CDR3 contains 14 residues. Germline CDR1 reads LGHNA; CDR2 reads YNFKEQ. V lost 9 bases, J lost 1 base, and 14 bases lay in between. CDR3 sequence reads: CASTSDARTDTQYF. The CDR3 nucleotides are TGTGCCAGTACCTCCGATGCTCGCACAGATACGCAGTATTTT.

CDR3 protein: CASSPGARRDTQYF. The CDR3 DNA is TGTGCCAGCTCCCCCGGGGCCCGTAGGGATACGCAGTATTTT. V is TRBV18 and J is TRBJ2-3; D possibly matches TRBD1 or TRBD2 (5 bases each). From germline, CDR1 is KGHSH and CDR2 LQKENI. The V and J ends lost 6 bases and 6 bases respectively, with 16 bases between them. The CDR3 is 14 residues long. Drawing the rest from reference TRBV18 and TRBJ2-3, the complete variable domain is NAGVMQNPRHLVRRRGQEARLRCSPMKGHSHVYWYRQLPEEGLKFMVYLQKENIIDESGMPKERFSAEFPKEGPSILRIQQVVRGDSAAYFCASSPGARRDTQYFGPGTRLTVL.

The chain couples TRBV5-4 to TRBJ1-2; D not resolved. Germline CDR1 is SGHNT and CDR2 is YYREEE (reference sequence). Trimming took 3 bases from V and 1 from J, leaving 10 bases between them. There are 14 residues in the CDR3. CDR3 coding DNA: TGTGCCAGCAGCTGGGGAGAGCTTAACTATGGCTACACCTTC. Translated: CASSWGELNYGYTF. Full variable domain (outside the CDR3, taken from reference TRBV5-4 and TRBJ1-2): ETGVTQSPTHLIKTRGQQVTLRCSSQSGHNTVSWYQQALGQGPQFIFQYYREEENGRGNFPPRFSGLQFPNYSSELNVNALELDDSALYLCASSWGELNYGYTFGSGTRLTVV.

V and J are TRBV5-1 and TRBJ2-3; TRBD2 agrees at 15 bases. V lost 4 bases and J lost 4; bases outside the gene matches: 4. Looked up from germline, CDR1 is SGHRS and CDR2 is YFSETQ. CDR3 length: 16 residues. CDR3 nucleotides: TGCGCCAGCAGCCCAGGACTAGCGGGGGGGCCAGATACGCAGTATTTT. This encodes CASSPGLAGGPDTQYF.

The chain is built from TRBV7-3 and TRBJ2-6, with D perhaps TRBD2 (7 bases). Trimming stripped 2 bases from V and 4 bases from J, with 9 bases between. Germline V CDR1 and CDR2: SGHTA, FQGTGA. The CDR3 covers 15 residues. The CDR3 loop is CASSLAGAGANVLTF. As DNA, the CDR3 is TGTGCCAGCAGCTTAGCGGGGGCAGGGGCCAACGTCCTGACTTTC.

This clone was seen just once. The V gene is TRBV5-5, the J gene TRBJ2-3; 11 bases map to TRBD2. The CDR3 extends over 16 amino acids. Germline-derived CDR1 and CDR2 are SGHKS and YYEKEE (reference sequence). The ends lost 2 bases at V and 0 bases at J; junction bases unmatched: 2. The chain's CDR3 is CASSFVAGGSTDTQYF. For the CDR3, the DNA is TGTGCCAGCAGCTTCGTAGCGGGGGGGAGCACAGATACGCAGTATTTT. Based on the CDR3 plus reference TRBV5-5 and TRBJ2-3, the full variable domain is DAGVTQSPTHLIKTRGQQVTLRCSPISGHKSVSWYQQVLGQGPQFIFQYYEKEERGRGNFPDRFSARQFPNYSSELNVNALLLGDSALYLCASSFVAGGSTDTQYFGPGTRLTVL.

This chain joins TRBV12-3 or TRBV12-4 and TRBJ1-5; D call uncertain. The germline V and J ends were trimmed by 5 bases and 4 bases, with 9 bases remaining between them. The CDR3 is made up of 13 amino acids. The DNA of the CDR3 is TGTGCCAGCAGTCACCCCCCGAATCAGCCCCAGCATTTT. The encoded protein is CASSHPPNQPQHF.

The CDR3 sequence is CAWSAPTGLRYEQYF. DNA of the CDR3: TGTGCCTGGAGTGCCCCTACAGGGCTTCGGTACGAGCAGTACTTC. V and J are TRBV30 and TRBJ2-7; tentative D call: TRBD1 (6 bases). The V end lost 1 base, the J end lost 4 bases, and 17 bases lay between the germline ends. CDR3 size: 15 residues. Germline CDR1 reads GTSNPN; CDR2 reads SVGIG (reference sequence). The full variable domain, its missing parts supplied by reference TRBV30 and TRBJ2-7, is SQTIHQWPATLVQPVGSPLSLECTVEGTSNPNLYWYRQAAGRGLQLLFYSVGIGQISSEVPQNLSASRPQDRQFILSSKKLLLSDSGFYLCAWSAPTGLRYEQYFGPGTRLTVT.

This chain uses TRBV6-4 with TRBJ2-3, with 7 bases matching TRBD2. Unmatched junction bases numbered 4, after V lost 3 bases and J lost 1 base. Per the germline V gene, CDR1 is MRHNA and CDR2 is SNTAGT. CDR3 size: 15 residues. CDR3 in amino acids: CASSESGLRTDTQYF. As DNA, the CDR3 is TGTGCCAGCAGTGAGTCGGGACTACGCACAGATACGCAGTATTTT.

The chain has TRBV5-8 and TRBJ2-5; D remains unclear. The CDR3 runs to 15 residues. Trimming took 0 bases from V and 0 from J, leaving 9 bases between them. Germline CDR1 and CDR2: SGHTS and YDEGEE. The DNA of the CDR3 is TGTGCCAGCAGCTTGGACCTCCGGTACCAAGAGACCCAGTACTTC. Translated: CASSLDLRYQETQYF.

V usage is TRBV18 and J usage is TRBJ1-2; D unresolved. CDR3 size: 16 residues. CDR1 is KGHSH and CDR2 is LQKENI in the germline V gene. V gave up 3 bases and J gave up 2 bases, with 16 bases separating them. CDR3 DNA: TGTGCCAGCTCACCCGGGATGGACGGATACAACTATGGCTACACCTTC. It yields the protein CASSPGMDGYNYGYTF.

This CDR3 is CASSLHNSNQPQHF. The CDR3, as DNA: TGTGCCAGCAGCTTACATAATAGCAATCAGCCCCAGCATTTT. The gene calls are TRBV5-5 and TRBJ1-5; no definite D call. The CDR3 is made up of 14 amino acids. V shed 2 bases and J shed 0 bases, with 6 bases lying between them. The germline gives CDR1 SGHKS, CDR2 YYEKEE (reference sequence).